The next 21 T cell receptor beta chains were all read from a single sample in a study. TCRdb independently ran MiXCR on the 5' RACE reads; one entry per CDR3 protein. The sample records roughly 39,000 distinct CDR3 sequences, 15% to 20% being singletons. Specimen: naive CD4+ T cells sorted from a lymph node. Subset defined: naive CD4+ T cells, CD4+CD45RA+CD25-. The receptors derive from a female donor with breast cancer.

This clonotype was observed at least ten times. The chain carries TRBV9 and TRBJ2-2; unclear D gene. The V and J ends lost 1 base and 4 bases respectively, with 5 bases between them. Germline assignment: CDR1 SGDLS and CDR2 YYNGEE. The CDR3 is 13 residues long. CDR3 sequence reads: CASSVMGTGELFF. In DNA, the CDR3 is TGTGCCAGCAGCGTAATGGGCACCGGGGAGCTGTTTTTT.

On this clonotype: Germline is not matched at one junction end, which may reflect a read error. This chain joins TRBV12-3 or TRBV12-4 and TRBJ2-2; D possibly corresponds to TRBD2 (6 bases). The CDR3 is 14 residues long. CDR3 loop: CASSFAGNTGEPFF. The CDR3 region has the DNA TGTGCCAGCAGTTTCGCGGGGAACACCGGGGAGCCGTTTTTT.

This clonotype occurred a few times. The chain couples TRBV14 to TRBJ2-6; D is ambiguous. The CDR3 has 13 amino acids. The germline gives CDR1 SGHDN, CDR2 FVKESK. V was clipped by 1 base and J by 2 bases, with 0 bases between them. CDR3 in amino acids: CASSQAGANVLTF. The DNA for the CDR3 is TGTGCCAGCAGCCAAGCTGGGGCCAACGTCCTGACTTTC.

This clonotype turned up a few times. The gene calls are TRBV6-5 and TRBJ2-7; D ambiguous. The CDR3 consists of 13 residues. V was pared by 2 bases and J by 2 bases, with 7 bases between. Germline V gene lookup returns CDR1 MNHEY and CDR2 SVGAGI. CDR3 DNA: TGTGCCAGCAGTTACGCCTCAACCTACGAGCAGTACTTC. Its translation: CASSYASTYEQYF.

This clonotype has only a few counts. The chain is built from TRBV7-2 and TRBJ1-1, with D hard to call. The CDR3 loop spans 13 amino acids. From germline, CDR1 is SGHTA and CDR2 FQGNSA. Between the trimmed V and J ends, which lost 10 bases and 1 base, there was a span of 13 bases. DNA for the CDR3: TGTGCCACCCGGAAAGGCCCGAACACTGAAGCTTTCTTT. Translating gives CATRKGPNTEAFF.

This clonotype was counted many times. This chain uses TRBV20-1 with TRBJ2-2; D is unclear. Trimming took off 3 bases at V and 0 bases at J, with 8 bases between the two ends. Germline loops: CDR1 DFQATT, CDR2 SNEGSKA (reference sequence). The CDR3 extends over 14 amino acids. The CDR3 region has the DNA TGCAGTGCTAGGGCAGCCGCGAACACCGGGGAGCTGTTTTTT. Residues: CSARAAANTGELFF.

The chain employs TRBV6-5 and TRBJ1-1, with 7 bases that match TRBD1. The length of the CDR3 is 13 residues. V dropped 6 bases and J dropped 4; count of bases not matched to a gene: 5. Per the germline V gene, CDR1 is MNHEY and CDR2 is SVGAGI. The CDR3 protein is CASRTTGATEAFF. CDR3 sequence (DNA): TGTGCCAGCAGGACTACAGGGGCCACTGAAGCTTTCTTT.

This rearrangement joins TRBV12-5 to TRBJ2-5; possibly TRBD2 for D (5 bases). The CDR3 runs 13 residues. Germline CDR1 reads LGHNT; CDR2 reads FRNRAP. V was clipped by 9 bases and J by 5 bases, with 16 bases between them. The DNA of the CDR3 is TGTGCTAGCGCAAATTCCCGAGGGGAGACCCAGTACTTC. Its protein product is CASANSRGETQYF. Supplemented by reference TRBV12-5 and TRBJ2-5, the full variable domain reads DARVTQTPRHKVTEMGQEVTMRCQPILGHNTVFWYRQTMMQGLELLAYFRNRAPLDDSGMPKDRFSAEMPDATLATLKIQPSEPRDSAVYFCASANSRGETQYFGPGTRLLVL.

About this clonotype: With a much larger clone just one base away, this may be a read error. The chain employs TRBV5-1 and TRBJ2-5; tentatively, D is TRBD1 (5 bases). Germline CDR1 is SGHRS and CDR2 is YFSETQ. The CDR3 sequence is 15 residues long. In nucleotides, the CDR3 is TGCGCCAGCAGCCCCTCCCAGTGGGGCCAAGGGACCCAGTACTTC. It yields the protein CASSPSQWGQGTQYF.

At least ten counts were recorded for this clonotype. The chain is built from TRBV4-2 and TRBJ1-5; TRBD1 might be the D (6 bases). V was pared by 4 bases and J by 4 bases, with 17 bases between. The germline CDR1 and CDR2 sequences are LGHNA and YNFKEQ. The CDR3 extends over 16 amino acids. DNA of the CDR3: TGTGCCAGCAGCCGAGAACCCGGGACACATAATCAGCCCCAGCATTTT. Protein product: CASSREPGTHNQPQHF.

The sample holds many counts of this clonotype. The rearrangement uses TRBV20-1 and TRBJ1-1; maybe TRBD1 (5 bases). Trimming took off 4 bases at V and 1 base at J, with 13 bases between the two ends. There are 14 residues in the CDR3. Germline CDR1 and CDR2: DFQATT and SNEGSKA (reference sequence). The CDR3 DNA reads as TGCAGTGCTATAGGTATAGGGGCGAACACTGAAGCTTTCTTT. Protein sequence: CSAIGIGANTEAFF.

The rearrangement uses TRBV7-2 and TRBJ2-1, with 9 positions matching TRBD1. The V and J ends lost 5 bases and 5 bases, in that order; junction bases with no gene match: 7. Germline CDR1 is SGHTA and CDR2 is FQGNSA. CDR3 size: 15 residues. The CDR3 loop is CASSLGTGPHNEQFF. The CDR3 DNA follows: TGTGCCAGCAGCCTCGGGACAGGGCCCCACAATGAGCAGTTCTTC.

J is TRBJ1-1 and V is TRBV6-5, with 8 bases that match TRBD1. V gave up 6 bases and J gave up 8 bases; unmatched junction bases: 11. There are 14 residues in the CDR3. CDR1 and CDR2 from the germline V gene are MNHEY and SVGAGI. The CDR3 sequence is CASRRSQGAPEAFF. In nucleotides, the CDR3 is TGTGCCAGCAGGCGTTCCCAGGGGGCACCAGAAGCTTTCTTT.

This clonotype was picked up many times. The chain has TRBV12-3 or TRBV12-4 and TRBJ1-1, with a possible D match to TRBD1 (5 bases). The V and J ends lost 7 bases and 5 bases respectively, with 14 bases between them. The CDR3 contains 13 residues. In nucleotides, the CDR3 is TGTGCCAGCATCCTCAATGGGGGGACTGAAGCTTTCTTT. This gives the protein CASILNGGTEAFF.

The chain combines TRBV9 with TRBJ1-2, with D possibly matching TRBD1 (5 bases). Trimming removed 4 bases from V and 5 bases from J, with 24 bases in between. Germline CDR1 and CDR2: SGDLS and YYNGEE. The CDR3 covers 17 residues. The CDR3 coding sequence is TGTGCCAGCAGCCCAAGCCTAGGGGACTCCTTAGGTTATGGCTACACCTTC. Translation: CASSPSLGDSLGYGYTF.

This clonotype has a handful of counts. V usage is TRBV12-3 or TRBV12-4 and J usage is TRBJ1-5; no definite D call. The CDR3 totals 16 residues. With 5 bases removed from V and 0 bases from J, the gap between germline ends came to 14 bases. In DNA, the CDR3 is TGTGCCAGCAGTCGCTACGACAAGTATAGCAATCAGCCCCAGCATTTT. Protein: CASSRYDKYSNQPQHF.

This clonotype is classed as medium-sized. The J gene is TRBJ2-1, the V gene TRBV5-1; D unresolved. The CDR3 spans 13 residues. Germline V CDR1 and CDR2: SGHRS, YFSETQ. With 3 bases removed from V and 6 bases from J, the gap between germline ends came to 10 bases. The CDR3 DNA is TGCGCCAGCAGCTCCCGGTCCCCCAATGAGCAGTTCTTC. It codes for CASSSRSPNEQFF. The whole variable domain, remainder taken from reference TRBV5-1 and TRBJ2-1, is KAGVTQTPRYLIKTRGQQVTLSCSPISGHRSVSWYQQTPGQGLQFLFEYFSETQRNKGNFPGRFSGRQFSNSRSEMNVSTLELGDSALYLCASSSRSPNEQFFGPGTRLTVL.

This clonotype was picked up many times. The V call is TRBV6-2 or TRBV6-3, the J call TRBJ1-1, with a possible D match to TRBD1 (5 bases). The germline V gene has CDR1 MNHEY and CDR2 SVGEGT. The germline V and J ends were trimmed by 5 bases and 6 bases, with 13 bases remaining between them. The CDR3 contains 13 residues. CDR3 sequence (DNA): TGTGCCAGCAGTCGATTGGGACGGCCTGAAGCTTTCTTT. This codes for CASSRLGRPEAFF.

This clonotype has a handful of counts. The CDR3 DNA sequence: TGTGCCAGCAGTTCCGGGACAGCCCACACTGAAGCTTTCTTT. Translating it yields CASSSGTAHTEAFF. The V gene is TRBV12-3 or TRBV12-4, the J gene TRBJ1-1, with 7 bases lining up with TRBD1. The V gene end was trimmed by 4 bases and the J gene end by 3 bases; junction bases not matched to a gene: 5. The CDR3 sequence is 14 residues long.

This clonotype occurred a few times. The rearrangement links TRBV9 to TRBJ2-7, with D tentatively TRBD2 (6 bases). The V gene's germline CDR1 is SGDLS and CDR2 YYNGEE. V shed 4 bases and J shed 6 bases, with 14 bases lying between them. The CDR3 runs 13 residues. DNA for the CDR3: TGTGCCAGCAGCTCCGGACTATCGTCCGAGCAGTACTTC. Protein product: CASSSGLSSEQYF.

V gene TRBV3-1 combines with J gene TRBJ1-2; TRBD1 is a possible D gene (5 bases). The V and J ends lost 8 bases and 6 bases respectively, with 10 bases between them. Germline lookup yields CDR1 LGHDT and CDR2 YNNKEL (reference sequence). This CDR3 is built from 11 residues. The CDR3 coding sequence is TGTGCCAGCCGCAGAGGGGATGGCTACACCTTC. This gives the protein CASRRGDGYTF.